These T cell receptor beta chains were read from a single sample in a study of T-cell reconstitution after alpha-beta-depleted transplantation in children. TCRdb re-called the PCR reads through MiXCR, storing one row per CDR3 protein. The sample has about 300,000 distinct CDR3 sequences, over 9.5% seen once. The sequencing here drew on PBMCs, taken before TCRalphabeta/CD19-depleted stem cell transplant. These receptors all stem from a boy under three years old with acute myeloid leukemia, due to receive a stem cell transplant. CDR3s include the opening cysteine and the closing phenylalanine or tryptophan.

v_gene: TRBV12-3/TRBV12-4
CDR3aa: CASSPWVRDNEQFF

v_gene: TRBV5-1
CDR3aa: CASSLDSRQPQHF

v_gene: TRBV4-3
CDR3aa: CASSQDLMSWTPGNTIYF

v_gene: TRBV5-1
CDR3aa: CASSLVATLMGSYEQYF

v_gene: TRBV24-1
CDR3aa: CATSARDGTTYTQYF

v_gene: TRBV7-3
CDR3aa: CASSQDREPGELFF

v_gene: TRBV3-1
CDR3aa: CASSQGQYEQYF

v_gene: TRBV11-1
CDR3aa: CSSSLGAMNTEAFF

v_gene: TRBV24-1
CDR3aa: CATSDQNQPQHF

v_gene: TRBV28
CDR3aa: CASRQVASTFF

v_gene: TRBV20-1
CDR3aa: CSALKRGGETQYF

v_gene: TRBV7-2
CDR3aa: CASSLTGSPNAFF

v_gene: TRBV12-3/TRBV12-4
CDR3aa: CASISGQTQYF

v_gene: TRBV20-1
CDR3aa: CSASGTSAYEQYF

v_gene: TRBV29-1
CDR3aa: CSVENGGLLDGYTF

v_gene: TRBV19
CDR3aa: CASTPGPRTDTQYF

v_gene: TRBV6-5
CDR3aa: CASSCAITGQGPSTDTQYF

v_gene: TRBV25-1
CDR3aa: CASSGLFYEQYF

v_gene: TRBV11-2
CDR3aa: CASSPGQGVINQPQHF

v_gene: TRBV5-6
CDR3aa: CASRAPSSYNEQFF

v_gene: TRBV20-1
CDR3aa: CSARSGPLYEQYF

v_gene: TRBV29-1
CDR3aa: CSVETREGDEQYF

v_gene: TRBV6-1
CDR3aa: CASSEPRDTQYF

v_gene: TRBV29-1
CDR3aa: CSGRKGDTQYF

v_gene: TRBV27
CDR3aa: CASRREQYF

v_gene: TRBV28
CDR3aa: CASSLTGISYEQYF

v_gene: TRBV12-3/TRBV12-4
CDR3aa: CASSFGQVNTGELFF

v_gene: TRBV7-7
CDR3aa: CASSLGRGRRGDTQYF

v_gene: TRBV7-6
CDR3aa: CASSFPSGGRGETQYF